Shown below are 5 T cell receptor beta chains from a single sample sequenced in a study of blood T cell repertoires in COVID-19. Data came from immunoSEQ multiplex PCR; TCRdb stores just in-frame clones and leaves some out. This table has tens of thousands of clones, 84% appearing once. Sequencing was carried out using peripheral blood. Receptors originate from a man aged 45-65 years with acute or convalescent COVID-19.

This chain's CDR3 is CASSPARGPLHF. The CDR3 nucleotides read TGTGCCAGCAGTCCGGCCCGGGGACCCCTCCACTTT. This chain joins TRBV7-8 and TRBJ1-6, with D hard to call. Trimming stripped 6 bases from V and 12 bases from J, with 12 bases between. The CDR3 spans 12 residues. Germline V gene data show CDR1 as SGHVS and CDR2 as FQNEAQ.

The J gene is TRBJ1-2, the V gene TRBV2; a weak D match, TRBD1 (5 bases). From germline, CDR1 is SNHLY and CDR2 FYNNEI. V lost 4 bases, J lost 4 bases, and 10 bases lay in between. CDR3 length: 13 residues. The CDR3 nucleotides are TGTGCCAGCAGTGCAGGACACTTCTATGGCTACACCTTC. This codes for CASSAGHFYGYTF.

The chain links TRBV25-1 to TRBJ2-3; D is possibly TRBD1 (5 bases). Germline assignment: CDR1 MGHDK and CDR2 SYGVNS. There are 13 residues in the CDR3. V was clipped by 10 bases and J by 2 bases, with 13 bases between them. The CDR3 loop reads CATSLGATDTQYF. The CDR3 bases are TGTGCCACCTCCCTTGGGGCCACAGATACGCAGTATTTT.

The rearrangement joins TRBV2 to TRBJ2-7; unclear D gene. The germline V and J ends were trimmed by 3 bases and 4 bases, with 4 bases remaining between them. Germline-derived CDR1 and CDR2 are SNHLY and FYNNEI. CDR3 length: 11 residues. CDR3 nucleotides: TGTGCCAGCAGTGATCGTTACGAGCAGTACTTC. The encoded protein is CASSDRYEQYF.

V is TRBV19 and J is TRBJ2-7; D unclear. The V end lost 8 bases, the J end lost 5 bases, and 13 bases lay between the germline ends. The CDR3 length is 12 residues. In germline, CDR1 is LNHDA, CDR2 SQIVND (reference sequence). CDR3 amino acids: CASGRRPDEQYF. In DNA form, the CDR3 reads TGTGCCAGTGGGCGACGGCCCGACGAGCAGTACTTC.